These 30 T cell receptor beta chains came from one sample sequenced in a study of cytomegalovirus exposure and HLA in healthy donors. The PCR contained 60 Vbeta and 13 Jbeta primers. Using immunoSEQ multiplex PCR, the repertoire was profiled, and TCRdb retains in-frame clones only, with some absent. The profile shows more than 55,000 clones, approximately 80% of them singletons. The sample comprised PBMCs. The receptors stem from a woman aged 40 to 55 in good health and CMV-seronegative.

The chain joins TRBV5-1 to TRBJ1-2; 8 nucleotides match TRBD1. J gave up 4 bases and V 2 bases, and 4 bases lay outside the gene matches. Germline V gene data show CDR1 as SGHRS and CDR2 as YFSETQ. The CDR3 runs 14 residues. CDR3 amino acids: CASSFGDRGYGYTF. The CDR3 DNA is TGCGCCAGCAGCTTTGGCGACAGGGGCTATGGCTACACCTTC.

The V call is TRBV4-2, the J call TRBJ1-2; no reliable D call. Germline assignment: CDR1 LGHNA and CDR2 YNFKEQ. This CDR3 has 15 amino acids. V dropped 2 bases and J dropped 7 bases, with 17 bases sitting between them. The CDR3 sequence: CASSQQSGQSGGYTF. CDR3 coding DNA: TGTGCCAGCAGCCAACAGAGTGGCCAATCGGGTGGCTACACCTTC.

The chain recombines TRBV6-1 with TRBJ2-4, with 13 bases matching TRBD2. Germline loops: CDR1 MNHNS, CDR2 SASEGT. This CDR3 contains 15 residues. The J segment lost 5 bases and the V segment lost 8 bases, leaving 6 bases of the junction unmatched. The DNA of the CDR3 is TGTGCCAGCGGACTAGCGGGAGTTCGTGAAAACATTCAGTACTTC. Its translation is CASGLAGVRENIQYF.

The V call is TRBV19, the J call TRBJ2-1; possibly TRBD2 for D (5 bases). V lost 4 bases and J lost 3, with 13 bases in between. Looked up from germline, CDR1 is LNHDA and CDR2 is SQIVND (reference sequence). This CDR3 is 15 amino acids long. The CDR3 sequence: CASSNPGRVYNEQFF. CDR3 bases: TGTGCCAGTAGTAACCCCGGGCGGGTCTACAATGAGCAGTTCTTC.

Here the CDR3 reads CASSFKGGQGTDTQYF. CDR3 in DNA: TGTGCCAGCAGTTTTAAGGGAGGACAGGGGACAGATACGCAGTATTTT. V is TRBV28 and J is TRBJ2-3; 9 bases are shared with TRBD1. The CDR3 is 16 amino acids. The germline V gene has CDR1 MDHEN and CDR2 SYDVKM. After removal of 3 bases from V and 3 bases from J, the junction contained 7 bases not matched to a gene.

The gene calls are TRBV30 and TRBJ1-3, with TRBD1 as a possible D gene (5 bases). Germline CDR1 GTSNPN, CDR2 SVGIG (reference sequence). V lost 5 bases and J lost 4, with 15 bases in between. This CDR3 region has 14 residues. CDR3 bases: TGTGCCTGGGGAGACAGAGACAACGGAAACACCATATATTTT. This gives the protein CAWGDRDNGNTIYF.

The chain recombines TRBV29-1 with TRBJ2-2, with 7 bases fitting TRBD1. Germline CDR1 is SQVTM and CDR2 is ANQGSEA. V dropped 5 bases and J dropped 6; count of bases not matched to a gene: 0. The CDR3 spans 11 residues. CDR3 sequence (DNA): TGCAGCGTTACAGGGGCCGGGGAGCTGTTTTTT. This translates into CSVTGAGELFF.

The V call is TRBV5-4, the J call TRBJ2-7, with 10 bases that match TRBD1. Germline CDR1 reads SGHNT; CDR2 reads YYREEE (reference sequence). The CDR3 sequence is 16 residues long. J was trimmed by 4 bases and V by 0 bases; bases with no gene match: 7. Written as DNA, the CDR3 is TGTGCCAGCAGCTTGGGTACCGACAGGGGGCGGTACGAGCAGTACTTC. This codes for CASSLGTDRGRYEQYF.

The chain links TRBV5-1 to TRBJ2-5; the D gene is possibly TRBD1 (6 bases). The V end lost 4 bases, the J end lost 2 bases, and 12 bases lay between the germline ends. The germline CDR1 and CDR2 sequences are SGHRS and YFSETQ. The CDR3 is made up of 14 amino acids. In DNA form, the CDR3 reads TGCGCCAGCAGCCGGACAGAGTGGCAAGAGACCCAGTACTTC. It yields the protein CASSRTEWQETQYF.

This chain links TRBV9 with TRBJ1-1; 10 nucleotides match TRBD1. The CDR3 contains 17 residues. The germline CDR1 and CDR2 sequences are SGDLS and YYNGEE. The junction had 9 bases not matched to a gene; V was cut back by 0 bases and J by 4 bases. The CDR3 reads CASSVAPLGQGGTEAFF. The CDR3 DNA reads as TGTGCCAGCAGCGTAGCTCCCCTAGGACAGGGGGGCACTGAAGCTTTCTTT.

The chain employs TRBV2 and TRBJ2-7; the match to TRBD1 covers 8 bases. V was pared by 4 bases and J by 3 bases, with 11 bases of the junction left unmatched. This CDR3 comprises 16 residues. Germline V CDR1 and CDR2: SNHLY, FYNNEI. As DNA, the CDR3 is TGTGCCAGCAGTGTCGGCTGGGCAGGGGGCATCTACGAGCAGTACTTC. Its translation is CASSVGWAGGIYEQYF.

The chain is built from TRBV6-6 and TRBJ1-2; tentative D call: TRBD1 (5 bases). The germline CDR1 and CDR2 sequences are MNHNY and SVGAGI (reference sequence). The CDR3 extends over 12 amino acids. V was cut by 7 bases and J by 8 bases, with 14 bases left in between. CDR3 in amino acids: CASTLIRTGYTF. In DNA form, the CDR3 reads TGTGCCAGCACCTTGATCCGGACAGGCTACACCTTC.

CDR3 in amino acids: CASTQTGTGRNEQFF. The CDR3 DNA follows: TGTGCCAGCACCCAGACCGGGACAGGGCGCAATGAGCAGTTCTTC. This rearrangement joins TRBV28 to TRBJ2-1, with 9 bases matching TRBD1. Germline V gene data show CDR1 as MDHEN and CDR2 as SYDVKM. The CDR3 sequence is 15 residues long. The V segment lost 7 bases and the J segment 6 bases; nucleotides outside the gene matches: 10.

The chain has TRBV2 and TRBJ1-4, with TRBD1 matching 8 bases. After removal of 4 bases from V and 5 bases from J, the junction contained 3 bases not matched to a gene. Germline CDR1 is SNHLY and CDR2 is FYNNEI. The CDR3 sequence is 14 residues long. CDR3 in amino acids: CASSATGGNEKLFF. CDR3 DNA sequence: TGTGCCAGCAGTGCTACAGGGGGAAATGAAAAACTGTTTTTT. The variable domain in full, with the rest retrieved from reference TRBV2 and TRBJ1-4, is EPEVTQTPSHQVTQMGQEVILRCVPISNHLYFYWYRQILGQKVEFLVSFYNNEISEKSEIFDDQFSVERPDGSNFTLKIRSTKLEDSAMYFCASSATGGNEKLFFGSGTQLSVL.

This chain joins TRBV6-5 and TRBJ2-7, with D perhaps TRBD1 (5 bases). The CDR3 is 13 residues long. V was pared by 6 bases and J by 3 bases, with 12 bases between. Per germline, CDR1 MNHEY and CDR2 SVGAGI. In DNA, the CDR3 is TGTGCCAGCAGCTACACAAGGGGCTACGAGCAGTACTTC. Encoded protein: CASSYTRGYEQYF.

V gene TRBV4-1 combines with J gene TRBJ2-1; D is ambiguous. The germline gives CDR1 MGHRA, CDR2 YSYEKL. CDR3 size: 13 residues. V was shortened by 0 bases and J by 9 bases, with 9 bases between the two germline ends. CDR3 nucleotides: TGCGCCAGCAGCCAAGATCGTGTCGGTGAGCAGTTCTTC. Its translation: CASSQDRVGEQFF.

The chain joins TRBV28 to TRBJ1-5, with 8 bases matching TRBD1. Germline-derived CDR1 and CDR2 are MDHEN and SYDVKM. This CDR3 comprises 15 residues. Unmatched junction bases numbered 9, after V lost 8 bases and J lost 3 bases. The CDR3 spells CASRKQGVINQPQHF. The CDR3 nucleotides read TGTGCCAGCCGGAAACAGGGGGTTATCAATCAGCCCCAGCATTTT.

This chain connects TRBV29-1 to TRBJ1-5; TRBD1 matches 8 bases. This CDR3 contains 16 residues. Germline lookup yields CDR1 SQVTM and CDR2 ANQGSEA. V lost 8 bases to trimming and J lost 6 bases; unmatched junction nucleotides: 18. CDR3 protein: CSPPRVDRVIGQPQHF. The CDR3 DNA reads TGCAGCCCCCCGCGGGTGGACAGGGTGATCGGTCAGCCCCAGCATTTT. Together with reference TRBV29-1 and TRBJ1-5, the CDR3 gives the full variable domain: SAVISQKPSRDICQRGTSLTIQCQVDSQVTMMFWYRQQPGQSLTLIATANQGSEATYESGFVIDKFPISRPNLTFSTLTVSNMSPEDSSIYLCSPPRVDRVIGQPQHFGDGTRLSIL.

V gene TRBV6-6 combines with J gene TRBJ1-4; D call uncertain. Per germline, CDR1 MNHNY and CDR2 SVGAGI (reference sequence). The ends were cut back, 7 bases at V and 0 bases at J, with 6 bases in the middle. The CDR3 extends over 13 amino acids. The CDR3 DNA sequence: TGTGCCAGCAAACAAGCAACTAATGAAAAACTGTTTTTT. Residues: CASKQATNEKLFF.

The V gene is TRBV5-1, the J gene TRBJ1-3, with unresolved D. The V gene's germline CDR1 is SGHRS and CDR2 YFSETQ. This CDR3 spans 15 amino acids. V lost 0 bases, J lost 7 bases, and 14 bases lay in between. CDR3: CASSLALEVGNTIYF. DNA of the CDR3: TGCGCCAGCAGCTTGGCCTTGGAGGTTGGGAACACCATATATTTT.

The chain has TRBV5-1 and TRBJ2-7; D gene uncertain. V lost 0 bases and J lost 2, with 9 bases in between. Germline V lookup: CDR1 SGHRS, CDR2 YFSETQ. The CDR3 spans 14 residues. The CDR3, as DNA: TGCGCCAGCAGCTTGGACACAAACCCCTACGAGCAGTACTTC. Translation gives CASSLDTNPYEQYF.

The chain joins TRBV28 to TRBJ1-1; no clear D gene. The CDR3 length is 12 residues. Trimming took 7 bases from V and 5 from J, leaving 11 bases between them. The germline V gene has CDR1 MDHEN and CDR2 SYDVKM. The CDR3 coding sequence is TGTGCCAGCAATATCCGAGGTACTGAAGCTTTCTTT. This sequence encodes CASNIRGTEAFF.

The chain links TRBV5-1 to TRBJ2-6; no definite D call. CDR3 length: 16 amino acids. Deletions cut 4 bases from V and 0 bases from J, with 11 bases between. Germline V gene lookup returns CDR1 SGHRS and CDR2 YFSETQ. CDR3 in amino acids: CASSASHSSGANVLTF. CDR3 bases: TGCGCCAGCAGCGCCTCGCACAGCTCTGGGGCCAACGTCCTGACTTTC.

This clone occurred a few times. The chain's CDR3 is CASSLDQGGSSSYNEQFF. CDR3 coding DNA: TGTGCCAGCAGCTTAGATCAAGGCGGGAGCAGCTCCTACAATGAGCAGTTCTTC. The genes are TRBV11-3 and TRBJ2-1; TRBD2 matches 7 bases. CDR1 SGHNT and CDR2 YENEEA come from the germline V gene. The V segment lost 0 bases and the J segment 0 bases; nucleotides outside the gene matches: 8. CDR3 size: 18 residues.

V gene TRBV7-2 combines with J gene TRBJ2-2, with 9 bases fitting TRBD1. The CDR3 loop spans 15 amino acids. CDR1 is SGHTA and CDR2 is FQGNSA in the germline V gene. The junction had 6 bases not matched to a gene; V was cut back by 6 bases and J by 4 bases. The CDR3 bases are TGTGCCAGCAGGTCCGGGACAGGGCGCACCGGGGAGCTGTTTTTT. Its protein is CASRSGTGRTGELFF.

This chain links TRBV28 with TRBJ1-2; 8 bases fit TRBD1. With 6 bases clipped from V and 1 base from J, the junction kept 7 bases outside the gene matches. The CDR3 runs to 15 residues. Germline CDR1 MDHEN, CDR2 SYDVKM. The CDR3 spells CASSQTGALNYGYTF. The CDR3 nucleotides read TGTGCCAGCAGCCAGACAGGGGCCCTTAACTATGGCTACACCTTC.

The sample holds one count of this clone. The genes are TRBV7-2 and TRBJ2-1; D is uncertain. V was shortened by 1 base and J by 3 bases, with 4 bases between the two germline ends. Germline CDR1 reads SGHTA; CDR2 reads FQGNSA. The CDR3 extends over 13 amino acids. The CDR3 region is CASSLVSYNEQFF. DNA for the CDR3: TGTGCCAGCAGCTTAGTCAGCTACAATGAGCAGTTCTTC.

This chain links TRBV18 with TRBJ2-1; D is uncertain. Germline CDR1 is KGHSH and CDR2 is LQKENI. The CDR3 contains 15 residues. The ends were cut back, 1 base at V and 4 bases at J, with 11 bases in the middle. As DNA, the CDR3 is TGTGCCAGCTCACCACTGGTAGAGACATACAATGAGCAGTTCTTC. It codes for CASSPLVETYNEQFF.

This clone has just one count. The chain is built from TRBV7-9 and TRBJ2-7; the match to TRBD1 covers 11 bases. The germline gives CDR1 SEHNR, CDR2 FQNEAQ (reference sequence). The CDR3 has 19 residues. The V gene end was trimmed by 5 bases and the J gene end by 0 bases; junction bases not matched to a gene: 15. CDR3 region: CASSPTRDRGFTSSYEQYF. Written as DNA, the CDR3 is TGTGCCAGCAGCCCCACCCGGGACAGGGGGTTTACTTCCTCCTACGAGCAGTACTTC.

This clone was observed once. This chain connects TRBV5-1 to TRBJ2-3; maybe TRBD1 (9 bases). V dropped 4 bases and J dropped 6 bases, with 21 bases sitting between them. Germline CDR1 reads SGHRS; CDR2 reads YFSETQ. The length of the CDR3 is 16 residues. The CDR3 sequence: CASSPGGGQGLDTQYF. The DNA of the CDR3 is TGCGCCAGCAGCCCCGGGGGGGGACAGGGTCTGGATACGCAGTATTTT. The whole variable domain, filled in from reference TRBV5-1 and TRBJ2-3, reads KAGVTQTPRYLIKTRGQQVTLSCSPISGHRSVSWYQQTPGQGLQFLFEYFSETQRNKGNFPGRFSGRQFSNSRSEMNVSTLELGDSALYLCASSPGGGQGLDTQYFGPGTRLTVL.